The clone carrying this T cell receptor (beta chain) counts as medium-sized (0.01 to 0.1%) by frequency. What it binds is unknown. Other nucleotide sequences from this sample produce the same CDR3. The sample belongs to a study of cytomegalovirus exposure and HLA in healthy donors. In the PCR, 60 Vbeta and 13 Jbeta primers were used. Clones were read by immunoSEQ multiplex PCR, and TCRdb kept only the in-frame ones, dropping some. The sample is made up of over 30,000 clones, and the top ten hold approximately 3.5% of it. Study-level points and caveats: An observed cluster of highly shared sequence variants was recorded as a likely sequencing artifact.

CDR1 and CDR2 from the germline V gene are MNHEY and SVGAGI. With 6 bases clipped from V and 0 bases from J, the junction kept 4 bases outside the gene matches. This CDR3 spans 14 amino acids. Input material: PBMCs. This chain uses TRBV6-5 with TRBJ1-1; 7 bases align to TRBD1. This clonotype was obtained from a man aged 35 to 55 in good health and CMV-seronegative. The CDR3 DNA reads as TGTGCCAGCAGAAAACAGGGGATGAACACTGAAGCTTTCTTT. Translation gives CASRKQGMNTEAFF.